This passage covers 30 T cell receptor beta chains from one sample sequenced in a study of T cell responses to AZD1222 COVID-19 vaccine (dated by TCRdb to the early 2020s). The library was generated by the immunoSEQ multiplex PCR assay. As stored in TCRdb, this immuneACCESS dataset retains in-frame rearrangements with V and J assigned. A fraction of the clones does not appear; measured against another copy, unresolved V genes explain less than half of the discrepancy, and the remainder lacks a known reason. The sample yields around 160,000 clones; 88% were counted once. The top ten constitute over 4.5% of the sample. The meaning of the sample's time point label: baseline before first vaccination. The sequenced sample was peripheral blood, obtained on day 0 of AZD1222 vaccination. These receptors were taken from an adult in good health.

The genes are TRBV23-1 and TRBJ2-7, with a tentative D call TRBD2 (6 bases). Being an ORF, TRBV23-1 has a function that is uncertain. The CDR3 covers 14 residues. V shed 7 bases and J shed 6 bases, with 19 bases lying between them. CDR3 sequence (DNA): TGCGCCAGCAAACACCGGGACTGGAGGTCCGAGCAGTACTTC. It translates to CASKHRDWRSEQYF.

J is TRBJ1-4 and V is TRBV3-1 (or the pseudogene TRBV3-2), with D maybe TRBD1 (5 bases). The CDR3 is made up of 21 amino acids. Trimming took off 2 bases at V and 0 bases at J, with 25 bases between the two ends. The germline V gene encodes CDR1 LGHDT and CDR2 YNNKEL (reference sequence). CDR3 in amino acids: CASSQQVRGETAVSTNEKLFF. CDR3 nucleotide sequence: TGTGCCAGCAGCCAACAAGTACGGGGGGAGACCGCCGTTTCAACTAATGAAAAACTGTTTTTT.

CDR3 region: CSVPTGPEAFF. Written as DNA, the CDR3 is TGCAGCGTCCCCACAGGGCCTGAAGCTTTCTTT. The rearrangement links TRBV29-1 to TRBJ1-1; tentatively, D is TRBD1 (6 bases). The CDR3 is made up of 11 amino acids. Per the germline V gene, CDR1 is SQVTM and CDR2 is ANQGSEA. V dropped 6 bases and J dropped 6 bases, with 11 bases sitting between them.

Points on this clone: Other DNA sequences within the sample encode an identical CDR3. The V and J genes are TRBV27 and TRBJ2-5; no reliable D call. Germline loops: CDR1 MNHEY, CDR2 SMNVEV (reference sequence). V was pared by 4 bases and J by 2 bases, with 8 bases between. This CDR3 has 13 amino acids. The CDR3 bases are TGTGCCAGCAGTTCGGGCCTACAAGAGACCCAGTACTTC. It codes for CASSSGLQETQYF.

Only a few counts were recorded for this clone. This chain connects TRBV5-4 to TRBJ2-7; D is ambiguous. CDR1 SGHNT and CDR2 YYREEE come from the germline V gene (reference sequence). The V end was cut by 0 bases, the J end by 3 bases, with 7 bases between. The CDR3 runs to 13 residues. CDR3 region: CASSLDAYYEQYF. The CDR3 DNA is TGTGCCAGCAGCTTGGACGCTTACTACGAGCAGTACTTC.

The rearrangement uses TRBV19 and TRBJ1-1; the match to TRBD1 covers 7 bases. This CDR3 is built from 16 residues. Germline V lookup: CDR1 LNHDA, CDR2 SQIVND (reference sequence). V trimming: 6 bases; J trimming: 3 bases; junction bases outside the gene matches: 13. The CDR3 DNA is TGTGCCAGTAGACCAGACAGGGTCCGGTGGGACACTGAAGCTTTCTTT. As protein: CASRPDRVRWDTEAFF.

A single count supports this clone. This rearrangement joins TRBV6-4 to TRBJ2-3; the D is unclear. The CDR3 is made up of 17 amino acids. The V and J ends lost 8 bases and 2 bases respectively, with 23 bases between them. Germline CDR1 reads MRHNA; CDR2 reads SNTAGT. The CDR3 region is CASHIDGRSSSTDTQYF. The CDR3 region has the DNA TGTGCCAGCCATATAGACGGGCGGTCCTCCTCCACAGATACGCAGTATTTT.

Concerning this clone itself: The same CDR3 can be traced to other DNA sequences in this sample. The CDR3 sequence: CASSLKGYTEAFF. CDR3 in DNA: TGTGCCAGCAGTTTAAAGGGATACACTGAAGCTTTCTTT. V usage is TRBV28 and J usage is TRBJ1-1, with D unclear. The CDR3 totals 13 residues. The V and J ends lost 2 bases and 3 bases respectively, with 7 bases between them. Germline CDR1 MDHEN, CDR2 SYDVKM.

This chain uses TRBV2 with TRBJ1-3; D is undetermined. The CDR3 has 15 residues. Trimming cost V 7 bases and J 0 bases, with 13 bases left between them. The germline V gene has CDR1 SNHLY and CDR2 FYNNEI. CDR3 nucleotides: TGTGCCAGCACCAGCTGGGTAGGCTCTGGAAACACCATATATTTT. Amino acids: CASTSWVGSGNTIYF.

The chain has TRBV7-3 and TRBJ1-1, with D possibly being TRBD1 (5 bases). The length of the CDR3 is 15 residues. Deletions cut 1 base from V and 3 bases from J, with 12 bases between. CDR1 and CDR2 (germline): SGHTA, FQGTGA. CDR3 bases: TGTGCCAGCAGCTTAAGAGGGACCCCCGACACTGAAGCTTTCTTT. Its protein product is CASSLRGTPDTEAFF.

This chain uses TRBV11-2 with TRBJ1-1, with D hard to call. The CDR3 is 13 residues long. Trimming pared 2 bases from V and 1 base from J, leaving 5 bases between. From germline, CDR1 is SGHAT and CDR2 FQNNGV. The DNA for the CDR3 is TGTGCCAGCAGCTTACGGGCGAACACTGAAGCTTTCTTT. This gives the protein CASSLRANTEAFF. Full variable domain (rest looked up from reference TRBV11-2 and TRBJ1-1): EAGVAQSPRYKIIEKRQSVAFWCNPISGHATLYWYQQILGQGPKLLIQFQNNGVVDDSQLPKDRFSAERLKGVDSTLKIQPAKLEDSAVYLCASSLRANTEAFFGQGTRLTVV.

The chain carries TRBV30 and TRBJ1-2, with D tentatively TRBD1 (5 bases). V was cut by 3 bases and J by 2 bases, with 7 bases left in between. This CDR3 is 12 amino acids long. Germline V gives CDR1 GTSNPN, CDR2 SVGIG (reference sequence). The chain's CDR3 is CAWSEGNYGYTF. The CDR3 DNA reads as TGTGCCTGGAGCGAGGGGAACTATGGCTACACCTTC.

This chain connects TRBV18 to TRBJ2-7; 10 positions match TRBD1. CDR1 is KGHSH and CDR2 is LQKENI in the germline V gene. Unmatched junction bases numbered 4, after V lost 4 bases and J lost 1 base. CDR3 size: 15 residues. This CDR3 is CASSLGTGESYEQYF. The CDR3, as DNA: TGTGCCAGCTCACTTGGGACAGGGGAATCCTACGAGCAGTACTTC.

The chain is built from TRBV5-4 and TRBJ2-5; perhaps TRBD1 as D (5 bases). In germline, CDR1 is SGHNT, CDR2 YYREEE (reference sequence). There are 15 residues in the CDR3. Trimming stripped 0 bases from V and 3 bases from J, with 12 bases between. The DNA for the CDR3 is TGTGCCAGCAGCTTGGCGTCGACAGTAGAAGAGACCCAGTACTTC. Encoded protein: CASSLASTVEETQYF.

This chain joins TRBV28 and TRBJ2-7, with no clear D. This CDR3 region has 12 residues. The germline V and J ends were trimmed by 2 bases and 5 bases, with 7 bases remaining between them. Germline V lookup: CDR1 MDHEN, CDR2 SYDVKM. CDR3 in DNA: TGTGCCAGCAGTTTAGTCAGGAACGAGCAGTACTTC. This sequence encodes CASSLVRNEQYF.

The chain links TRBV27 to TRBJ2-5; D is undetermined. CDR1 is MNHEY and CDR2 is SMNVEV in the germline V gene (reference sequence). This CDR3 region has 13 residues. V was shortened by 3 bases and J by 5 bases, with 10 bases between the two germline ends. The CDR3 here is CASSFRTRETQYF. The DNA for the CDR3 is TGTGCCAGCAGTTTCCGGACGAGGGAGACCCAGTACTTC.

The chain uses TRBV4-2 and TRBJ1-4, with 7 bases lining up with TRBD1. This CDR3 is 15 amino acids long. Trimming removed 2 bases from V and 6 bases from J; junction bases left unmatched: 6. Germline CDR1 is LGHNA and CDR2 is YNFKEQ. The CDR3 DNA sequence: TGTGCCAGCAGCCAAAGGGGACAGTTAGATGAAAAACTGTTTTTT. The encoded protein is CASSQRGQLDEKLFF.

The genes are TRBV6-6 and TRBJ1-1; maybe TRBD1 (5 bases). V lost 2 bases to trimming and J lost 4 bases, with 14 bases between them. The CDR3 has 15 residues. Germline CDR1 is MNHNY and CDR2 is SVGAGI (reference sequence). The chain's CDR3 is CASSYRITGGTEAFF. The CDR3 bases are TGTGCCAGCAGTTACCGCATTACGGGGGGCACTGAAGCTTTCTTT.

The rearrangement joins TRBV6-6 to TRBJ2-3; TRBD2 agrees at 9 bases. The V segment lost 4 bases and the J segment 5 bases; nucleotides outside the gene matches: 10. Germline V CDR1 and CDR2: MNHNY, SVGAGI (reference sequence). The CDR3 contains 16 residues. CDR3 in amino acids: CASSSSTSGLLDTQYF. Written as DNA, the CDR3 is TGTGCCAGCAGTTCCTCGACTAGCGGCTTATTAGATACGCAGTATTTT.

Note on this clone: The same CDR3 is also encoded by other DNA sequences in this sample. The genes are TRBV24-1 and TRBJ2-3; D call uncertain. This CDR3 contains 13 residues. V dropped 7 bases and J dropped 0 bases, with 7 bases sitting between them. Germline assignment: CDR1 KGHDR and CDR2 SFDVKD. The CDR3 region has the DNA TGTGCCACCAGGGATGGAAGCACAGATACGCAGTATTTT. Protein product: CATRDGSTDTQYF.

Worth noting for this clone: At one of its ends the junction is not consistent with the germline gene, which may arise from a read error. This sequence joins TRBV29-1 and TRBJ2-5; 8 nucleotides line up with TRBD1. This CDR3 region has 15 residues. CDR1 is SQVTM and CDR2 is ANQGSEA in the germline V gene. The CDR3 DNA reads TGCTGCGTTGAATGGGGCAGGGGGCGGGCAGAGACCCAGTACTTC. Its translation: CCVEWGRGRAETQYF.

This chain connects TRBV30 to TRBJ1-5, with D perhaps TRBD1 (5 bases). The germline V and J ends were trimmed by 2 bases and 1 base, with 15 bases remaining between them. The CDR3 is 16 amino acids. Germline values: CDR1 GTSNPN, CDR2 SVGIG (reference sequence). The DNA of the CDR3 is TGTGCCTGGAGTACCACAGGTATATGGAGCAATCAGCCCCAGCATTTT. Translated, it gives CAWSTTGIWSNQPQHF. Supplemented by reference TRBV30 and TRBJ1-5, the full variable domain reads SQTIHQWPATLVQPVGSPLSLECTVEGTSNPNLYWYRQAAGRGLQLLFYSVGIGQISSEVPQNLSASRPQDRQFILSSKKLLLSDSGFYLCAWSTTGIWSNQPQHFGDGTRLSIL.

This chain joins TRBV4-1 and TRBJ2-7; the match to TRBD2 covers 7 bases. Losses at the gene ends were 0 bases for V and 0 bases for J; bases not matched to a gene: 17. The CDR3 sequence is 20 residues long. CDR1 is MGHRA and CDR2 is YSYEKL in the germline V gene. The CDR3 region is CASSQDSGAGPGLTSYEQYF. The DNA for the CDR3 is TGCGCCAGCAGCCAAGATAGCGGAGCTGGTCCGGGACTAACCTCCTACGAGCAGTACTTC.

The J gene is TRBJ2-5, the V gene TRBV9, with D perhaps assigned TRBD1 or TRBD2 (6 bases each). Germline CDR1 SGDLS, CDR2 YYNGEE. The CDR3 is 17 residues long. With 0 bases removed from V and 5 bases from J, the gap between germline ends came to 20 bases. The CDR3 here is CASSVGLRGEEWETQYF. The CDR3 DNA is TGTGCCAGCAGCGTAGGCTTGAGGGGGGAGGAGTGGGAGACCCAGTACTTC.

The chain combines TRBV7-3 with TRBJ2-1, with 9 bases that match TRBD1. The J segment lost 10 bases and the V segment lost 5 bases, leaving 9 bases of the junction unmatched. In germline, CDR1 is SGHTA, CDR2 FQGTGA. CDR3 length: 14 residues. CDR3 nucleotide sequence: TGTGCCAGCAGCGGCGGACAGGGGATAGACGAGCAGTTCTTC. This sequence encodes CASSGGQGIDEQFF.

J is TRBJ1-1 and V is TRBV5-1; 11 nucleotides line up with TRBD1. Germline-derived CDR1 and CDR2 are SGHRS and YFSETQ. The CDR3 length is 16 residues. The ends lost 0 bases at V and 4 bases at J; junction bases unmatched: 5. The CDR3 region is CASSLGTGTGGTEAFF. The CDR3, as DNA: TGCGCCAGCAGCTTGGGAACCGGGACAGGGGGCACTGAAGCTTTCTTT.

The chain carries TRBV7-9 and TRBJ2-1; 9 bases agree with TRBD2. With V trimmed by 3 bases and J by 2 bases, 2 bases remained unmatched. The CDR3 loop spans 15 amino acids. Germline V gene lookup returns CDR1 SEHNR and CDR2 FQNEAQ (reference sequence). The CDR3 nucleotides read TGTGCCAGCAGCTTCCTAGCGGGAACCTACAATGAGCAGTTCTTC. This encodes CASSFLAGTYNEQFF.

The chain has TRBV15 and TRBJ1-3; D call uncertain. Germline loops: CDR1 LNHNV, CDR2 YYDKDF (reference sequence). CDR3 length equals 14 residues. The germline V and J ends were trimmed by 5 bases and 0 bases, with 8 bases remaining between them. The CDR3 sequence: CATSVGVSGNTIYF. CDR3 DNA: TGTGCCACCAGCGTCGGGGTCTCTGGAAACACCATATATTTT.

The chain couples TRBV5-1 to TRBJ2-1, with D perhaps matching TRBD2 (5 bases). The CDR3 consists of 13 residues. V lost 4 bases, J lost 8 bases, and 13 bases lay in between. In germline, CDR1 is SGHRS, CDR2 YFSETQ. For the CDR3, the DNA is TGCGCCAGCAGCATCCTCACTAGTGATGAGCAGTTCTTC. Its protein product is CASSILTSDEQFF.

The rearrangement links TRBV2 to TRBJ2-6; D is unresolved. The germline V gene encodes CDR1 SNHLY and CDR2 FYNNEI. The CDR3 is 14 residues long. The germline V and J ends were trimmed by 10 bases and 0 bases, with 10 bases remaining between them. CDR3 sequence: CATIEYSGANVLTF. The CDR3 bases are TGTGCCACCATCGAGTACTCTGGGGCCAACGTCCTGACTTTC.